The next 2 T cell receptor beta chains were all read from a single sample in a study of cytomegalovirus exposure and HLA in healthy donors. Sequencing was performed with immunoSEQ multiplex PCR; in TCRdb, only in-frame clones are kept and a portion is missing. Among 130,000 to 150,000 clones, 80% to 90% were seen once, and the ten largest hold 5.5% to 7%. The sample was PBMCs. These receptors came from a woman in her twenties or thirties in good health and CMV-seropositive.

The chain employs TRBV6-1 and TRBJ1-3; 7 bases line up with TRBD1. J was trimmed by 1 base and V by 4 bases; bases with no gene match: 7. The CDR3 has 16 amino acids. Germline lookup yields CDR1 MNHNS and CDR2 SASEGT. The CDR3 sequence is CASSGVRGTSGNTIYF. The CDR3 nucleotides read TGTGCCAGCAGTGGGGTCAGGGGGACGTCTGGAAACACCATATATTTT.

This chain links TRBV14 with TRBJ2-5; 7 bases are a match to TRBD1. The germline CDR1 and CDR2 sequences are SGHDN and FVKESK. J lost 0 bases, V lost 0 bases, and 7 bases had no gene match. The CDR3 has 17 amino acids. The CDR3 is CASSQDRVDRDQETQYF. The CDR3 DNA is TGTGCCAGCAGCCAAGATAGGGTCGACAGGGACCAAGAGACCCAGTACTTC.